Sequencing of this T cell receptor beta chain was carried out in a study of blood T cell repertoires in COVID-19. Original methodology: Estimates of nucleated cell counts were drawn from the amplification of reference gene primers. The method was immunoSEQ multiplex PCR; TCRdb's version includes in-frame clones alone and lacks a portion of them. The V and J calls and clone size come from that table; D and trimming were worked out from the DNA. The sample yields some 200,000 clones, more than 75% seen once. The CDR3 is made up of 16 amino acids. J lost 4 bases, V lost 1 base, and 7 bases had no gene match. Germline assignment: CDR1 MDHEN and CDR2 SYDVKM.

The sequenced material came from peripheral blood. The chain couples TRBV28 to TRBJ2-3; 8 nucleotides line up with TRBD2. The sequence was obtained from a man aged 35 to 55 with active or convalescent COVID-19. CDR3 sequence reads: CASSLLLGGGPDTQYF. DNA for the CDR3: TGTGCCAGCAGTTTATTGCTTGGCGGGGGGCCAGATACGCAGTATTTT.